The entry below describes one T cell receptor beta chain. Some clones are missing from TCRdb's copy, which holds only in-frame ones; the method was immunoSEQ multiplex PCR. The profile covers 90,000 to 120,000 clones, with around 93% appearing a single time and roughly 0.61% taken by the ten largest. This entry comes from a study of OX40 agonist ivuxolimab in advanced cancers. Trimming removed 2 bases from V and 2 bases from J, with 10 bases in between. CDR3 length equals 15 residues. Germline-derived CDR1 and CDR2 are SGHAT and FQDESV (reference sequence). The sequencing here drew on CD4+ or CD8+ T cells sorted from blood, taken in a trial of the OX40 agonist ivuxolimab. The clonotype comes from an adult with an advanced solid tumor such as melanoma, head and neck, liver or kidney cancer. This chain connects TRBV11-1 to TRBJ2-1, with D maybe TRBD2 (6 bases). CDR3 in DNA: TGTGCCAGCAGCTTAACGGGAGACCCCTACAATGAGCAGTTCTTC. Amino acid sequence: CASSLTGDPYNEQFF.